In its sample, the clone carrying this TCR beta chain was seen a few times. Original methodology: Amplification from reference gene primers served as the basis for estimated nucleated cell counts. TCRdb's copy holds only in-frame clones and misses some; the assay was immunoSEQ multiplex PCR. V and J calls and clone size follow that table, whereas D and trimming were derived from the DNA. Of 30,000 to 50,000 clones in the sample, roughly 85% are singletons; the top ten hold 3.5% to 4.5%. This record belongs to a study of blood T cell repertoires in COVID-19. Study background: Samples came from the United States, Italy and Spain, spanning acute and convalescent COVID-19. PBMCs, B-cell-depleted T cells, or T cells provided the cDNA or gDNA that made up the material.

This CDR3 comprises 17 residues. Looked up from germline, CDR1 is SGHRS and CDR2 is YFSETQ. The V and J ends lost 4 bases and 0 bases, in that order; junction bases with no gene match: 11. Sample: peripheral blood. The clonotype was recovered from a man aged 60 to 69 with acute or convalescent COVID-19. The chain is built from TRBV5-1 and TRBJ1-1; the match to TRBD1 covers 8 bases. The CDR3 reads CASSDSPGGAVNTEAFF. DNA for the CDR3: TGCGCCAGCAGCGATTCCCCAGGGGGCGCGGTGAACACTGAAGCTTTCTTT.